These 8 T cell receptor beta chains share one sample of origin, sequenced in a study of T cells in Graves' hyperthyroidism and ophthalmopathy. Regions amplified from RNA transcripts were the TCR beta CDR3 regions. The TCR CDR3 first-round RT-PCR relied on the HTBI primer set. TCRdb re-called the multiplex PCR reads with MiXCR, one entry per CDR3 protein. The sample shows 600,000 to 700,000 distinct CDR3 sequences, less than 45% of them seen only once. The sequencing input was peripheral blood or thyroid tissue (not recorded which). These receptors originate from an adult man with Graves' disease, either hyperthyroidism or ophthalmopathy (not recorded which).

This clonotype has a count of ten or more. This sequence joins TRBV20-1 and TRBJ1-2, with D possibly matching TRBD1 (5 bases). Trimming removed 3 bases from V and 7 bases from J, with 12 bases in between. CDR1 is DFQATT and CDR2 is SNEGSKA in the germline V gene (reference sequence). CDR3 length equals 12 residues. CDR3 in amino acids: CSASQGGTGYTF. The CDR3 coding sequence is TGCAGTGCTAGCCAGGGAGGTACTGGCTACACCTTC.

The table lists this clonotype with a few counts. The J gene is TRBJ2-5, the V gene TRBV29-1; D is perhaps TRBD2 (5 bases). The CDR3 has 12 residues. V shed 5 bases and J shed 4 bases, with 11 bases lying between them. Germline V gene sequence: CDR1 SQVTM, CDR2 ANQGSEA. The CDR3 loop is CSVPVGVETQYF. The CDR3 nucleotides read TGCAGCGTTCCCGTCGGGGTAGAGACCCAGTACTTC. Drawing the rest from reference TRBV29-1 and TRBJ2-5, the complete variable domain is SAVISQKPSRDICQRGTSLTIQCQVDSQVTMMFWYRQQPGQSLTLIATANQGSEATYESGFVIDKFPISRPNLTFSTLTVSNMSPEDSSIYLCSVPVGVETQYFGPGTRLLVL.

Note on this clonotype: Its ends do not fully match the called genes, so a read error is possible. V usage is TRBV20-1 and J usage is TRBJ1-5; D gene unclear. Germline V gene sequence: CDR1 DFQATT, CDR2 SNEGSKA (reference sequence). This CDR3 region has 13 residues. This chain's CDR3 is CSVAPGSNQSQHF. The CDR3 coding sequence is TGCAGTGTCGCACCTGGGAGCAATCAGTCCCAGCATTTT.

The V gene is TRBV10-3, the J gene TRBJ1-5; D ambiguous. CDR1 is ENHRY and CDR2 is SYGVKD in the germline V gene. Deletions cut 6 bases from V and 4 bases from J, with 10 bases between. The CDR3 sequence is 13 residues long. CDR3: CAIREGGNQPQHF. The CDR3 coding sequence is TGTGCCATCAGGGAGGGAGGGAATCAGCCCCAGCATTTT.

The chain has TRBV7-2 and TRBJ2-7; perhaps TRBD2 as D (5 bases). This CDR3 is 14 amino acids long. The germline gives CDR1 SGHTA, CDR2 FQGNSA. The V gene lost 4 bases and the J gene lost 10 bases, with 20 bases spanning the gap. The CDR3 DNA sequence: TGTGCCAGCAGCTCTAGCCTGAGGGCAGTCGATCAGTACTTC. This encodes CASSSSLRAVDQYF.

This clonotype was counted a single time. It may be a read error: a sequence one base away is much more abundant. This sequence joins TRBV20-1 and TRBJ2-7; D unresolved. Trimming shortened V by 4 bases and J by 6 bases, and 13 bases separated the two germline ends. Germline V gene lookup returns CDR1 DFQATT and CDR2 SNEGSKA (reference sequence). This CDR3 spans 12 amino acids. The CDR3 sequence: CSATRLGSEQYF. The CDR3, as DNA: TGCAGTGCTACGAGGCTAGGCTCCGAGCAGTACTTC.

This rearrangement joins TRBV20-1 to TRBJ1-1; D not certain. Per the germline V gene, CDR1 is DFQATT and CDR2 is SNEGSKA (reference sequence). This CDR3 contains 15 residues. Between the trimmed V and J ends, which lost 1 base and 1 base, there was a span of 13 bases. The CDR3: CSARGRVSKNTEAFF. CDR3 DNA: TGCAGTGCTAGAGGGCGGGTCAGCAAGAACACTGAAGCTTTCTTT.

This sequence joins TRBV20-1 and TRBJ1-6; D remains unclear. The CDR3 contains 15 residues. CDR1 DFQATT and CDR2 SNEGSKA come from the germline V gene (reference sequence). CDR3 protein: CSAGVRNDGNSPLHF. The CDR3 nucleotides are TGCAGCGCCGGAGTAAGGAACGACGGTAATTCACCCCTCCACTTT.